This TCR beta chain was found in a study of graft-versus-host responses after intestinal transplantation. Study at large: Transplants given to recipients were multivisceral, liver-intestinal, or isolated intestinal. Every one of the recipients received anti-thymocyte globulin induction and afterwards took tacrolimus and steroids for roughly three years.

Once graft tissue had been processed, intraepithelial and lamina propria lymphocytes were released. Germline V gives CDR1 SGHRS, CDR2 YFSETQ. The CDR3 sequence is 17 residues long. V was pared by 0 bases and J by 1 base, with 4 bases of the junction left unmatched. Sequencing was performed with immunoSEQ multiplex PCR; in TCRdb, only in-frame clones are kept and a portion is missing. Of 9,000 to 10,000 clones detected, around nine tenths appear once; the ten largest clones hold around 5%. Sequences were derived from ileum tissue, sampled around 24 months after intestinal transplantation. This rearrangement joins TRBV5-1 to TRBJ1-6, with 7 bases lining up with TRBD1. The origin of this receptor is a human patient who received an intestinal transplant, so some T cells may come from the graft donor. The CDR3, as DNA: TGCGCCAGCAGCTTGGAGGGGGCAAGGTCCTATAATTCACCCCTCCACTTT. This codes for CASSLEGARSYNSPLHF.